These 19 T cell receptor beta chains were all obtained from the same sample, sequenced in a study of blood T cell repertoires in COVID-19. Data came from immunoSEQ multiplex PCR; TCRdb stores just in-frame clones and leaves some out. The sample lists 450,000 to 600,000 clones; approximately 86% were seen once. Sequenced: PBMCs or T cells enriched from blood (not recorded which). All receptors derive from a woman aged 18-30 years who had recovered from COVID-19.

Only one count was recorded for this clone. The V and J genes are TRBV2 and TRBJ1-2; possible D gene TRBD1, 6 bases. Trimming shortened V by 7 bases and J by 5 bases, and 14 bases separated the two germline ends. The CDR3 loop spans 13 amino acids. Germline loops: CDR1 SNHLY, CDR2 FYNNEI. CDR3 amino acids: CASTSGTSYGYTF. CDR3 sequence (DNA): TGTGCCAGCACTTCCGGGACATCGTATGGCTACACCTTC.

This sequence joins TRBV27 and TRBJ2-3, with unresolved D. CDR1 and CDR2 from the germline V gene are MNHEY and SMNVEV (reference sequence). CDR3 length equals 14 residues. V lost 3 bases, J lost 4 bases, and 11 bases lay in between. The CDR3 sequence is CASSFGALADTQYF. In DNA, the CDR3 is TGTGCCAGCAGTTTTGGTGCCCTAGCAGATACGCAGTATTTT.

V is TRBV5-1 and J is TRBJ1-1; unclear D gene. With 0 bases removed from V and 1 base from J, the gap between germline ends came to 19 bases. Germline V gene lookup returns CDR1 SGHRS and CDR2 YFSETQ. The CDR3 runs 18 residues. The CDR3 loop reads CASSLVLGREGPNTEAFF. DNA of the CDR3: TGCGCCAGCAGCTTGGTGTTGGGCCGTGAGGGCCCGAACACTGAAGCTTTCTTT.

This clone occurred once. The chain combines TRBV3-1 (or the pseudogene TRBV3-2) with TRBJ1-1; 8 bases map to TRBD1. The CDR3 runs to 14 residues. Per the germline V gene, CDR1 is LGHDT and CDR2 is YNNKEL (reference sequence). The V and J ends lost 4 bases and 11 bases, in that order; junction bases with no gene match: 12. CDR3 protein: CASSPDREDSMAFF. The CDR3 DNA is TGTGCCAGCAGCCCGGACAGGGAGGACTCTATGGCTTTCTTT.

The chain recombines TRBV10-1 with TRBJ2-5, with D perhaps matching TRBD1 (5 bases). Trimming took off 4 bases at V and 9 bases at J, with 15 bases between the two ends. The V gene's germline CDR1 is WNHNN and CDR2 SYGVQD (reference sequence). The CDR3 has 13 residues. CDR3 sequence reads: CASSGTPKGAQYF. CDR3 sequence (DNA): TGCGCCAGCAGTGGGACCCCGAAAGGGGCCCAGTACTTC.

The chain recombines TRBV6-5 with TRBJ1-2; 7 bases match TRBD1. Germline values: CDR1 MNHEY, CDR2 SVGAGI. Trimming removed 2 bases from V and 2 bases from J; junction bases left unmatched: 2. The CDR3 runs to 14 residues. In nucleotides, the CDR3 is TGTGCCAGCAGTTACGGACAGGTCAACTATGGCTACACCTTC. Residues: CASSYGQVNYGYTF.

This chain joins TRBV11-1 and TRBJ2-7, with D possibly matching TRBD2 (6 bases). Trimming left V 2 bases short and J 0 bases short, with 11 bases between. Germline V gene data show CDR1 as SGHAT and CDR2 as FQDESV (reference sequence). The CDR3 has 15 amino acids. The CDR3 region has the DNA TGTGCCAGCAGCTTATCCGCTAGCGACTCCTACGAGCAGTACTTC. This codes for CASSLSASDSYEQYF.

CDR3 in amino acids: CASSLGPVGNSPLHF. In DNA, the CDR3 is TGCGCCAGCAGCTTAGGCCCGGTCGGGAATTCACCCCTCCACTTT. The rearrangement joins TRBV5-1 to TRBJ1-6, with D unclear. CDR3 length: 15 residues. The V end lost 2 bases, the J end lost 7 bases, and 13 bases lay between the germline ends. CDR1 SGHRS and CDR2 YFSETQ come from the germline V gene.

The chain couples TRBV5-8 to TRBJ1-4; TRBD1 matches 10 bases. V shed 2 bases, J shed 5 bases, and the junction held 6 bases outside the gene matches. The CDR3 consists of 16 residues. Germline values: CDR1 SGHTS, CDR2 YDEGEE. This CDR3 reads CASSLGTGVANEKLFF. In nucleotides, the CDR3 is TGTGCCAGCAGCTTAGGGACAGGGGTTGCCAATGAAAAACTGTTTTTT.

J is TRBJ2-3 and V is TRBV24-1; 9 nucleotides match TRBD1. Per the germline V gene, CDR1 is KGHDR and CDR2 is SFDVKD. The CDR3 length is 15 residues. With 9 bases clipped from V and 4 bases from J, the junction kept 10 bases outside the gene matches. CDR3 in DNA: TGTGCCACCTCACCGGACAGGGGCACACCAGATACGCAGTATTTT. It codes for CATSPDRGTPDTQYF.

This sequence joins TRBV27 and TRBJ2-7; TRBD2 aligns across 13 bases. V gave up 2 bases and J gave up 7 bases; unmatched junction bases: 5. Germline values: CDR1 MNHEY, CDR2 SMNVEV (reference sequence). The CDR3 runs 15 residues. The CDR3 nucleotides are TGTGCCAGCAGTTTAGCCGGGACTAGCGGGGAGGAGCAGTACTTC. Protein sequence: CASSLAGTSGEEQYF.

The genes are TRBV7-2 and TRBJ2-3; TRBD2 might be the D (6 bases). The CDR3 has 16 amino acids. V lost 5 bases and J 3 bases, leaving 18 bases between the germline ends. In germline, CDR1 is SGHTA, CDR2 FQGNSA. The DNA of the CDR3 is TGTGCCAGCAGCCGGGGGACGAATCTGGAGACAGATACGCAGTATTTT. This translates into CASSRGTNLETDTQYF.

V is TRBV7-9 and J is TRBJ2-5; TRBD1 matches 8 bases. CDR1 and CDR2 from the germline V gene are SEHNR and FQNEAQ (reference sequence). This CDR3 is 15 amino acids long. V lost 4 bases, J lost 5 bases, and 9 bases stayed unmatched. CDR3 coding DNA: TGTGCCAGCAGCTCAGGAACAGGGGGAGAGGAGACCCAGTACTTC. This translates into CASSSGTGGEETQYF. Full variable domain (missing parts from reference TRBV7-9 and TRBJ2-5): DTGVSQNPRHKITKRGQNVTFRCDPISEHNRLYWYRQTLGQGPEFLTYFQNEAQLEKSRLLSDRFSAERPKGSFSTLEIQRTEQGDSAMYLCASSSGTGGEETQYFGPGTRLLVL.

The gene calls are TRBV24-1 and TRBJ2-3; possible D gene TRBD2, 6 bases. Germline loops: CDR1 KGHDR, CDR2 SFDVKD. Trimming removed 2 bases at V and 5 bases at J, with 10 bases between. The CDR3 loop spans 14 amino acids. The CDR3 region has the DNA TGTGCCACCAGTGATTCGCTGGGAGGAGATACGCAGTATTTT. Translating it yields CATSDSLGGDTQYF.

The chain recombines TRBV5-4 with TRBJ2-2, with a tentative D call TRBD2 (6 bases). In germline, CDR1 is SGHNT, CDR2 YYREEE (reference sequence). Trimming cost V 0 bases and J 3 bases, with 12 bases left between them. The CDR3 consists of 16 residues. The CDR3 loop reads CASSLGLEGHTGELFF. DNA for the CDR3: TGTGCCAGCAGCTTGGGACTAGAAGGGCACACCGGGGAGCTGTTTTTT.

V and J are TRBV3-1 (or the pseudogene TRBV3-2) and TRBJ1-1, with D possibly matching TRBD1 (5 bases). The CDR3 sequence is 15 residues long. V was pared by 3 bases and J by 0 bases, with 11 bases between. CDR1 LGHDT and CDR2 YNNKEL come from the germline V gene (reference sequence). CDR3 residues: CASSQAGLVNTEAFF. CDR3 nucleotides: TGTGCCAGCAGCCAGGCGGGACTGGTGAACACTGAAGCTTTCTTT.

This clone was observed once. Different DNA sequences within this sample yield the same CDR3. The chain employs TRBV28 and TRBJ1-1; no definite D call. The CDR3 spans 11 residues. The ends were cut back, 6 bases at V and 7 bases at J, with 9 bases in the middle. CDR1 and CDR2 (germline): MDHEN, SYDVKM. CDR3 sequence (DNA): TGTGCCAGCAGCAAAACAGTTGAAGCTTTCTTT. Protein product: CASSKTVEAFF.

This clone was picked up a small number of times. This rearrangement joins TRBV10-3 to TRBJ1-5; TRBD1 matches 7 bases. J lost 3 bases, V lost 8 bases, and 7 bases had no gene match. Germline V CDR1 and CDR2: ENHRY, SYGVKD. CDR3 size: 14 residues. The CDR3 is CAIWQGQFNQPQHF. DNA for the CDR3: TGTGCCATCTGGCAGGGACAGTTCAATCAGCCCCAGCATTTT.

This chain uses TRBV4-1 with TRBJ1-6; D uncertain. This CDR3 region has 13 residues. Germline CDR1 MGHRA, CDR2 YSYEKL. The V gene lost 0 bases and the J gene lost 10 bases, with 7 bases spanning the gap. CDR3 DNA: TGCGCCAGCAGCCAAGATAGGGAGTCACCCCTCCACTTT. Amino acids: CASSQDRESPLHF.